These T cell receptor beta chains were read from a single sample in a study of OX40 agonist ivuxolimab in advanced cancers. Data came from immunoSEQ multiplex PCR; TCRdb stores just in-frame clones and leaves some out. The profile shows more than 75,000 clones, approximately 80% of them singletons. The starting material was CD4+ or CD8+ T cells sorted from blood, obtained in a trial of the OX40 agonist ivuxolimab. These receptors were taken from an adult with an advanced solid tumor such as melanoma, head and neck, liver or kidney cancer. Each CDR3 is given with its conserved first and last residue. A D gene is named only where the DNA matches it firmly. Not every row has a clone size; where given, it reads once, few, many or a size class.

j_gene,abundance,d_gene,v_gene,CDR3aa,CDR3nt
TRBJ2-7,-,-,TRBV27,CASSLRHGLGVYEQYF,TGTGCCAGCAGTTTGCGCCACGGACTCGGGGTTTACGAGCAGTACTTC
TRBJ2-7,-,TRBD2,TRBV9,CASSVDPVGLPLDEQYF,TGTGCCAGCAGCGTAGACCCAGTGGGACTACCCCTTGACGAGCAGTACTTC
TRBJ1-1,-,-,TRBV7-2,CASSLGRRGTFF,TGTGCCAGCAGCTTAGGGAGGCGAGGGACTTTCTTT
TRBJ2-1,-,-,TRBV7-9,CASSLAGLDYNEQFF,TGTGCCAGCAGCTTAGCTGGTCTCGATTACAATGAGCAGTTCTTC
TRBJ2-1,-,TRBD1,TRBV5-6,CASSTEDRGFNEQFF,TGTGCCAGCAGCACGGAGGACAGGGGATTCAATGAGCAGTTCTTC
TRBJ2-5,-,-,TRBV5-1,CASSFGAEETQYF,TGCGCCAGCAGCTTCGGCGCAGAAGAGACCCAGTACTTC
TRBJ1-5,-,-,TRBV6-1,CASSDLPKVQPQHF,TGTGCCAGCAGTGACCTCCCCAAAGTCCAGCCCCAGCATTTT
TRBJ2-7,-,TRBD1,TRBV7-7,CASSWDRGDEQYF,TGTGCCAGCAGCTGGGACAGGGGGGACGAGCAGTACTTC
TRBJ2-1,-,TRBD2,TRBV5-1,CASSLGGSGSYNEQFF,TGCGCCAGCAGCTTGGGCGGGAGTGGCTCCTACAATGAGCAGTTCTTC
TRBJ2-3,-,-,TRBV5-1,CASSLGWAGTDTQYF,TGCGCCAGCAGCTTGGGCTGGGCCGGCACAGATACGCAGTATTTT
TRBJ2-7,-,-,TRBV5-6,CASSLADTFPPYEQYF,TGTGCCAGCAGCTTGGCCGACACTTTCCCTCCCTACGAGCAGTACTTC
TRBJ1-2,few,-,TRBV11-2,CASSLSPSGDYGYTF,TGTGCCAGCAGCTTATCCCCCTCGGGAGACTATGGCTACACCTTC
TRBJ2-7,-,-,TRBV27,CASTLKGAGTTGYEQYF,TGTGCCAGCACCCTGAAAGGTGCCGGGACCACGGGCTACGAGCAGTACTTC
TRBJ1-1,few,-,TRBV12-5,CASWDINTEAFF,TGTGCTAGTTGGGACATCAACACTGAAGCTTTCTTT
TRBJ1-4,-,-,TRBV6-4,CANAGGLNEKLFF,TGTGCCAATGCCGGGGGGCTAAATGAAAAACTGTTTTTT
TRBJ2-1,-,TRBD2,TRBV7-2,CASSSSGGANNEQFF,TGTGCCAGCAGCTCTAGCGGGGGGGCCAACAATGAGCAGTTCTTC
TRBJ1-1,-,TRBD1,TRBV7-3,CASSPHSGTGRTTEAFF,TGTGCCAGCAGCCCTCACTCCGGGACAGGGAGAACAACTGAAGCTTTCTTT
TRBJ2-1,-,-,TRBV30,CAWIARWENSYNEQFF,TGTGCCTGGATTGCGCGGTGGGAAAACTCCTACAATGAGCAGTTCTTC
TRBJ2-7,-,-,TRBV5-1,CASSASGTPRTEQCF,TGCGCCAGCAGCGCCTCCGGGACTCCCAGGACCGAGCAGTGCTTC
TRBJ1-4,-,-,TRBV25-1,CASSEGHRGSLNEKLFF,TGTGCCAGCAGTGAAGGACATAGGGGCTCGTTAAATGAAAAACTGTTTTTT
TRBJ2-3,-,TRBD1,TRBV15,CATSRERDRVLSDTQYF,TGTGCCACCAGCAGAGAAAGGGACAGGGTATTATCGGATACGCAGTATTTT
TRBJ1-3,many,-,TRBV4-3,CASSQGIGDVGNTIYF,TGCGCCAGCAGCCAAGGGATCGGGGATGTGGGAAACACCATATATTTT
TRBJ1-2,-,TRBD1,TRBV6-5,CASTIGQGVIGYTF,TGTGCCAGCACCATCGGACAGGGGGTGATTGGCTACACCTTC
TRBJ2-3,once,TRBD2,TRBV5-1,CASSLKGLAGGSHTDTQYF,TGCGCCAGCAGCTTGAAGGGACTAGCGGGAGGGAGCCACACAGATACGCAGTATTTT
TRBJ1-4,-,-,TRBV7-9,CASRAGPLEEKLFF,TGTGCCAGCAGGGCGGGGCCTCTGGAAGAAAAACTGTTTTTT
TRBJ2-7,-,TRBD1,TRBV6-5,CASSYSTGGAEQYF,TGTGCCAGCAGTTACTCGACAGGGGGCGCCGAGCAGTACTTC
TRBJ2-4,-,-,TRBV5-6,CASSPRSRRGVAKNIQYF,TGTGCCAGCAGCCCGAGGTCTCGGCGGGGAGTAGCCAAAAACATTCAGTACTTC
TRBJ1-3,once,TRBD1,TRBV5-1,CASSLGSSGGGNTIYF,TGCGCCAGCAGCTTGGGCTCGTCAGGGGGTGGAAACACCATATATTTT
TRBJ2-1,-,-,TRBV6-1,CASSELYNEQFF,TGTGCCAGCAGTGAACTATACAATGAGCAGTTCTTC
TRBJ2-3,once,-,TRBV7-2,CASSLHAADTQYF,TGTGCCAGCAGCCTCCACGCGGCAGATACGCAGTATTTT
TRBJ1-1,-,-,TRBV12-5,CASGFGRGQNTEAFF,TGTGCTAGTGGTTTCGGTCGGGGACAGAACACTGAAGCTTTCTTT
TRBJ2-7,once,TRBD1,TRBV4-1,CASSQAGGHYEQYF,TGCGCCAGCAGCCAAGCAGGGGGCCATTACGAGCAGTACTTC
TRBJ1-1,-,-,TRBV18,CASSPPRSRNTEAFF,TGTGCCAGCTCACCACCGAGATCGAGGAACACTGAAGCTTTCTTT
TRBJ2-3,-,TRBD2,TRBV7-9,CASSSGLAGVGDTQYF,TGTGCCAGCAGCTCGGGACTAGCGGGAGTCGGGGATACGCAGTATTTT
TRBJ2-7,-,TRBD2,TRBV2,CASSLSGRREQYF,TGTGCCAGCAGTCTGAGCGGGAGACGCGAGCAGTACTTC
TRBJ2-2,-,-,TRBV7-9,CASTLGQLNTGELFF,TGTGCCAGCACCCTTGGGCAGCTGAACACCGGGGAGCTGTTTTTT
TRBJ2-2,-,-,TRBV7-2,CASRVVANTGELFF,TGTGCCAGCAGGGTCGTTGCGAACACCGGGGAGCTGTTTTTT
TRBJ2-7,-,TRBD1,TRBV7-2,CASSLAPGGREQYF,TGTGCCAGCAGCTTAGCCCCAGGGGGCCGCGAGCAGTACTTC
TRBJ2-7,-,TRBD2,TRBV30,CAWSLGLLAGDQYEQYF,TGTGCCTGGAGCTTGGGCCTTCTAGCGGGGGACCAGTACGAGCAGTACTTC
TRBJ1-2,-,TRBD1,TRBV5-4,CASTADRAGLYGYTF,TGTGCCAGCACCGCGGACAGGGCGGGTCTATATGGCTACACCTTC
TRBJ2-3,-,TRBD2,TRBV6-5,CASSSTLAASTDTQYF,TGTGCCAGCAGTTCTACACTAGCGGCTAGCACAGATACGCAGTATTTT
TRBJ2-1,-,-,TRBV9,CASSVATDEQFF,TGTGCCAGCAGCGTAGCAACAGATGAGCAGTTCTTC
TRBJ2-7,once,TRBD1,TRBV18,CASSLTGGYEQYF,TGTGCCAGCTCCTTAACAGGGGGCTACGAGCAGTACTTC